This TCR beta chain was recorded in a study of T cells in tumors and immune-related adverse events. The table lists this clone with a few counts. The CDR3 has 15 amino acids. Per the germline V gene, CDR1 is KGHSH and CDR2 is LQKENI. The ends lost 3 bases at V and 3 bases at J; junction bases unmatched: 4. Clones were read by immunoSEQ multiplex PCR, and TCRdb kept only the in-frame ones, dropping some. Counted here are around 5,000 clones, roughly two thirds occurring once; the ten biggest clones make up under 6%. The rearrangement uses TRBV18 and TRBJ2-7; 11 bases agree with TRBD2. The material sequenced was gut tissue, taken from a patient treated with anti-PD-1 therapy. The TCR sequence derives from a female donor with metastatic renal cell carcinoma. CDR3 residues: CASSPGSGRVYEQYF. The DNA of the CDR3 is TGTGCCAGCTCACCGGGTAGCGGGAGGGTCTACGAGCAGTACTTC.